The rows below give T cell receptor beta chains drawn from one sample of a study of early T cells in non-severe SARS-CoV-2 infection. In TCRdb, the 5' RACE reads were re-called with MiXCR into one record per CDR3 protein. The sample has 55,000 to 80,000 distinct CDR3 sequences, approximately 9.2% seen once; the top ten hold roughly 12%. The sequencing here drew on whole blood, taken at baseline. Receptor source: an adult who was a healthcare worker with PCR-confirmed SARS-CoV-2 infection or an uninfected control (not recorded which). Each CDR3 is given with its conserved first and last residue. A D gene is named only where the DNA matches it firmly. Where a row states a size, it is once, few, many or the class of an expanded clone; other rows omit it.

j_gene | v_gene | abundance | d_gene | CDR3aa | CDR3nt
TRBJ1-1 | TRBV9 | many | NA | CASSPGHHGNTEAFF | TGTGCCAGCAGCCCGGGACACCATGGTAACACTGAAGCTTTCTTT
TRBJ2-1 | TRBV4-3 | few | TRBD2 | CASSQDSGGRAYNEQFF | TGCGCCAGCAGCCAAGATTCGGGCGGGAGGGCCTACAATGAGCAGTTCTTC
TRBJ2-5 | TRBV7-3 | many | NA | CASTPGPAETQYF | TGTGCCAGCACCCCAGGCCCCGCGGAGACCCAGTACTTC
TRBJ1-1 | TRBV11-2 | many | NA | CASSAQNTEAFF | TGTGCCAGCAGCGCACAGAACACTGAAGCTTTCTTT
TRBJ1-2 | TRBV27 | NA | NA | CASSLLGTSNYGYTF | TGTGCCAGCAGTTTGCTGGGAACTTCTAACTATGGCTACACCTTC
TRBJ2-5 | TRBV7-3 | NA | NA | CASSQRGSIETQYF | TGTGCCAGCAGTCAGAGGGGGTCGATAGAGACCCAGTACTTC
TRBJ1-5 | TRBV6-6 | NA | NA | CASKAAGGVNQPQHF | TGTGCCAGCAAAGCCGCCGGAGGAGTTAATCAGCCCCAGCATTTT
TRBJ2-5 | TRBV5-4 | few | TRBD2 | CASSRLGEAGAQYF | TGTGCCAGCAGCCGGCTAGGGGAGGCGGGAGCCCAGTACTTC
TRBJ2-7 | TRBV11-1 | few | NA | CASSLGTRTYF | TGTGCCAGCAGCTTGGGGACGCGGACGTACTTC
TRBJ2-4 | TRBV7-9 | NA | TRBD1 | CASTGQGQIIQYF | TGTGCCAGCACCGGACAGGGGCAAATCATTCAGTACTTC
TRBJ2-3 | TRBV5-4 | NA | NA | CASSSPLGSSSTDTQYF | TGTGCCAGCAGCTCCCCATTGGGCAGCTCTAGCACAGATACGCAGTATTTT
TRBJ2-7 | TRBV4-2 | few | NA | CASSRQGASSSYEQYF | TGTGCCAGCAGCCGCCAAGGAGCGTCAAGCTCCTACGAGCAGTACTTC
TRBJ2-2 | TRBV7-6 | many | TRBD2 | CASSSRIALLAGRNTGELFF | TGTGCCAGCAGCTCCCGAATCGCTTTACTAGCGGGTAGGAACACCGGGGAGCTGTTTTTT
TRBJ2-2 | TRBV5-1 | few | TRBD2 | CASSLAGLGLAGDTGELFF | TGCGCCAGCAGCTTGGCCGGATTGGGGCTAGCGGGAGACACCGGGGAGCTGTTTTTT
TRBJ2-7 | TRBV6-5 | many | NA | CASSLGHSYEQYF | TGTGCCAGCAGTTTGGGCCACTCCTACGAGCAGTACTTC
TRBJ2-1 | TRBV11-2 | NA | NA | CASSLTLDNEQFF | TGTGCCAGCAGCTTGACACTCGACAATGAGCAGTTCTTC
TRBJ2-3 | TRBV3-1 | NA | NA | CASSRATDTQYF | TGTGCCAGCAGCAGGGCCACAGATACGCAGTATTTT
TRBJ1-6 | TRBV19 | many | NA | CASSDRRSSYNSPLHF | TGTGCCAGTAGTGACAGGAGGAGCTCCTATAATTCACCCCTCCACTTT
TRBJ2-1 | TRBV15 | NA | NA | CATSRDRQLSNEQFF | TGTGCCACCAGCAGAGATAGACAGCTTAGCAATGAGCAGTTCTTC
TRBJ1-1 | TRBV5-4 | NA | NA | CASSLSRGTEAFF | TGTGCCAGCAGCTTGAGTCGGGGCACTGAAGCTTTCTTT
TRBJ2-1 | TRBV7-6 | NA | TRBD2 | CASSFALAGGMDEQFF | TGTGCCAGCAGCTTCGCACTAGCGGGAGGGATGGATGAGCAGTTCTTC
TRBJ2-2 | TRBV6-5 | few | NA | CASKASRTGELFF | TGTGCCAGCAAGGCTAGCCGCACCGGGGAGCTGTTTTTT
TRBJ2-4 | TRBV6-1 | NA | NA | CASRAWGVGAKNIQYF | TGTGCCAGCAGGGCCTGGGGGGTTGGGGCCAAAAACATTCAGTACTTC
TRBJ2-5 | TRBV5-4 | NA | NA | CASTSWIARQETQYF | TGTGCCAGCACCTCCTGGATAGCCCGCCAAGAGACCCAGTACTTC
TRBJ1-5 | TRBV24-1 | few | NA | CATSDLWRSGAEEQPQHF | TGTGCCACCAGTGATTTGTGGCGCAGTGGGGCCGAGGAACAGCCCCAGCATTTT
TRBJ2-1 | TRBV19 | many | TRBD1 | CASSIDQGVVEQFF | TGTGCCAGTAGTATAGACCAGGGGGTCGTTGAGCAGTTCTTC
TRBJ1-5 | TRBV27 | many | TRBD1 | CASSFASGQGNQPQHF | TGTGCCAGCAGTTTCGCGTCGGGACAGGGAAATCAGCCCCAGCATTTT
TRBJ2-7 | TRBV6-5 | NA | NA | CASSSGLRAFYEQYF | TGTGCCAGCAGTTCCGGACTCAGGGCCTTCTACGAGCAGTACTTC
TRBJ2-3 | TRBV19 | few | NA | CASSTGQTDTDTQYF | TGTGCCAGTAGTACGGGACAAACCGACACAGATACGCAGTATTTT
TRBJ2-7 | TRBV20-1 | NA | NA | CSARQGGSYEQYF | TGCAGTGCCCGACAGGGAGGCTCCTACGAGCAGTACTTC
TRBJ2-1 | TRBV5-4 | many | TRBD2 | CASSFSGAYNEQFF | TGTGCCAGCAGCTTCAGCGGGGCCTACAATGAGCAGTTCTTC
TRBJ1-2 | TRBV14 | NA | NA | CASSQGGYGYTF | TGTGCCAGCAGCCAAGGCGGCTATGGCTACACCTTC
TRBJ1-5 | TRBV12-3/TRBV12-4 | many | NA | CASSFSGAGGFQPQHF | TGTGCCAGCAGTTTCTCCGGGGCGGGGGGTTTTCAGCCCCAGCATTTT
TRBJ1-2 | TRBV6-5 | few | NA | CASSYSRTGYGYTF | TGTGCCAGCAGTTACTCGAGAACCGGCTATGGCTACACCTTC
TRBJ2-1 | TRBV29-1 | few | TRBD1 | CSVPGTGNYYNEQFF | TGCAGCGTTCCCGGGACAGGGAACTACTACAATGAGCAGTTCTTC
TRBJ2-1 | TRBV2 | many | NA | CASSELIPSYNEQFF | TGTGCCAGCAGTGAACTGATTCCCTCCTACAATGAGCAGTTCTTC
TRBJ2-3 | TRBV5-6 | NA | TRBD1 | CASSFGTGADTQYF | TGTGCCAGCAGCTTTGGGACAGGCGCAGATACGCAGTATTTT
TRBJ1-1 | TRBV7-2 | many | NA | CASSFDRLNTEAFF | TGTGCCAGCAGCTTTGACAGATTGAACACTGAAGCTTTCTTT
TRBJ2-3 | TRBV6-5 | NA | TRBD1 | CASSYDRVNLDTQYF | TGTGCCAGCAGTTACGACAGGGTAAATTTGGATACGCAGTATTTT
TRBJ2-3 | TRBV5-4 | few | NA | CASSPDSFSSTDTQYF | TGTGCCAGCAGCCCTGACTCGTTCTCTAGCACAGATACGCAGTATTTT
TRBJ2-1 | TRBV5-1 | few | TRBD1 | CASSPTGTGAYNEQFF | TGCGCCAGCAGCCCAACCGGGACAGGGGCCTACAATGAGCAGTTCTTC